Listed here are 30 T cell receptor beta chains from one sample, sequenced in a study of T cell responses to AZD1222 COVID-19 vaccine. Clones were read by immunoSEQ multiplex PCR, and TCRdb kept only the in-frame ones, dropping some. The sample has some 82,000 clones, 85% to 90% seen once; the top ten hold about 5.7%. Sequencing used peripheral blood, obtained on day 0 of AZD1222 vaccination. These receptors came from an adult in good health.

This clone was seen only once. The gene calls are TRBV11-2 and TRBJ2-7; D is possibly TRBD1 or TRBD2 (5 bases each). The V gene lost 2 bases and the J gene lost 6 bases, with 14 bases spanning the gap. The CDR3 consists of 14 residues. Germline V gives CDR1 SGHAT, CDR2 FQNNGV. The CDR3 region has the DNA TGTGCCAGCAGCTTAATAGGGACGTTCTCCGAGCAGTACTTC. Encoded protein: CASSLIGTFSEQYF.

V gene TRBV15 combines with J gene TRBJ2-1, with 11 bases identical to TRBD2. This CDR3 has 16 residues. Germline CDR1 reads LNHNV; CDR2 reads YYDKDF (reference sequence). V shed 5 bases and J 0 bases; nucleotides not matched to a gene: 3. The CDR3 DNA reads as TGTGCCACCAGCCCTCTAGCGGGGGGCTCCTACAATGAGCAGTTCTTC. Its protein product is CATSPLAGGSYNEQFF.

The chain joins TRBV7-3 to TRBJ1-1; weak D call: TRBD1 (6 bases). V lost 5 bases, J lost 1 base, and 11 bases lay in between. CDR3 length: 14 amino acids. CDR1 is SGHTA and CDR2 is FQGTGA in the germline V gene. CDR3 nucleotides: TGTGCCAGCAGCGAAGGGGGGAAGAACACTGAAGCTTTCTTT. Translated, it gives CASSEGGKNTEAFF.

This clone was observed a single time. The chain is built from TRBV4-1 and TRBJ2-7, with D unresolved. From germline, CDR1 is MGHRA and CDR2 YSYEKL. CDR3 length: 14 amino acids. Trimming shortened V by 4 bases and J by 3 bases, and 13 bases separated the two germline ends. This chain's CDR3 is CASSRGIQNYEQYF. For the CDR3, the DNA is TGCGCCAGCAGCCGGGGAATACAGAACTACGAGCAGTACTTC.

Relative to its sample, this clone is medium-sized. V usage is TRBV19 and J usage is TRBJ1-3, with 7 bases identical to TRBD1. V gave up 5 bases and J gave up 1 base; unmatched junction bases: 8. The CDR3 has 16 residues. Germline V CDR1 and CDR2: LNHDA, SQIVND (reference sequence). DNA for the CDR3: TGTGCCAGTAGTCTGAGAACAGGGGTTTCTGGAAACACCATATATTTT. It is translated as CASSLRTGVSGNTIYF.

The chain links TRBV19 to TRBJ1-2, with D possibly matching TRBD1 (5 bases). This CDR3 region has 13 residues. Deletions cut 3 bases from V and 5 bases from J, with 10 bases between. Germline V gene data show CDR1 as LNHDA and CDR2 as SQIVND (reference sequence). CDR3 in amino acids: CASSIQQGYGYTF. The CDR3 DNA reads as TGTGCCAGTAGTATCCAGCAGGGATATGGCTACACCTTC.

The chain is built from TRBV10-3 and TRBJ1-1, with a weak D call TRBD1 (6 bases). CDR1 and CDR2 from the germline V gene are ENHRY and SYGVKD. Trimming pared 10 bases from V and 1 base from J, leaving 7 bases between. There are 11 residues in the CDR3. For the CDR3, the DNA is TGTGCCAGCAGGGGGAACACTGAAGCTTTCTTT. As protein: CASRGNTEAFF.

The CDR3 spells CAWSVDGSNTEAFF. For the CDR3, the DNA is TGTGCCTGGAGTGTTGACGGGTCGAACACTGAAGCTTTCTTT. The J gene is TRBJ1-1, the V gene TRBV30, with D unclear. The V and J ends lost 0 bases and 1 base respectively, with 9 bases between them. The CDR3 spans 14 residues. CDR1 is GTSNPN, CDR2 SVGIG, per germline (reference sequence).

The rearrangement uses TRBV7-9 and TRBJ2-5; D is unresolved. Germline V lookup: CDR1 SEHNR, CDR2 FQNEAQ (reference sequence). The CDR3 is 12 residues long. V lost 7 bases, J lost 0 bases, and 6 bases lay in between. The CDR3 loop is CASKGYQETQYF. CDR3 bases: TGTGCCAGCAAAGGGTACCAAGAGACCCAGTACTTC.

The V call is TRBV30, the J call TRBJ2-5, with D perhaps given as TRBD1 or TRBD2 (5 bases each). The CDR3 loop spans 14 amino acids. CDR1 and CDR2 (germline): GTSNPN, SVGIG (reference sequence). Trimming removed 6 bases at V and 7 bases at J, with 21 bases between. For the CDR3, the DNA is TGTGCCTGTACTCCGGGGACGACAACAGGGACCCAGTACTTC. It yields the protein CACTPGTTTGTQYF.

The rearrangement links TRBV27 to TRBJ2-7; the D gene could be TRBD1 or TRBD2 (6 bases each). V was pared by 2 bases and J by 4 bases, with 15 bases between. The CDR3 extends over 15 amino acids. Germline V gene data show CDR1 as MNHEY and CDR2 as SMNVEV (reference sequence). The CDR3 region has the DNA TGTGCCAGCAGTTTAATCTCCGGGGGCCGATACGAGCAGTACTTC. Protein sequence: CASSLISGGRYEQYF.

CDR3 sequence (DNA): TGTGCCAGCAGTAAGACCCCGAGCTATGGCTACACCTTC. Encoded protein: CASSKTPSYGYTF. This chain connects TRBV25-1 to TRBJ1-2; D unresolved. CDR1 is MGHDK, CDR2 SYGVNS, per germline. The ends were cut back, 5 bases at V and 4 bases at J, with 11 bases in the middle. This CDR3 is built from 13 residues.

This clone was detected a few times. The chain uses TRBV12-3 or TRBV12-4 and TRBJ1-1; the D is unclear. V was pared by 3 bases and J by 0 bases, with 2 bases between. The CDR3 contains 12 residues. The CDR3: CASSLVNTEAFF. DNA of the CDR3: TGTGCCAGCAGTTTGGTGAACACTGAAGCTTTCTTT.

This chain connects TRBV5-1 to TRBJ1-1; D is perhaps TRBD1 (6 bases). With 1 base removed from V and 1 base from J, the gap between germline ends came to 11 bases. The V gene's germline CDR1 is SGHRS and CDR2 YFSETQ. The CDR3 extends over 15 amino acids. Here the CDR3 reads CASSLRAGENTEAFF. For the CDR3, the DNA is TGCGCCAGCAGCTTGAGGGCAGGGGAGAACACTGAAGCTTTCTTT. Full variable domain (outside the CDR3, taken from reference TRBV5-1 and TRBJ1-1): KAGVTQTPRYLIKTRGQQVTLSCSPISGHRSVSWYQQTPGQGLQFLFEYFSETQRNKGNFPGRFSGRQFSNSRSEMNVSTLELGDSALYLCASSLRAGENTEAFFGQGTRLTVV.

The count of this clone is one. As DNA, the CDR3 is TGTGCCAGCTCACCAGGTGGGACAGCAAACACTGAAGCTTTCTTT. It translates to CASSPGGTANTEAFF. The chain links TRBV18 to TRBJ1-1; the match to TRBD1 covers 7 bases. The length of the CDR3 is 15 residues. Germline values: CDR1 KGHSH, CDR2 LQKENI. V was clipped by 2 bases and J by 2 bases; unmatched bases: 5. Full variable domain (outside the CDR3, taken from reference TRBV18 and TRBJ1-1): NAGVMQNPRHLVRRRGQEARLRCSPMKGHSHVYWYRQLPEEGLKFMVYLQKENIIDESGMPKERFSAEFPKEGPSILRIQQVVRGDSAAYFCASSPGGTANTEAFFGQGTRLTVV.

The chain carries TRBV4-3 and TRBJ2-7, with TRBD2 as a possible D gene (7 bases). V lost 0 bases and J 1 base, leaving 13 bases between the germline ends. Germline V gene sequence: CDR1 LGHNA, CDR2 YSLEER. This CDR3 region has 16 residues. The CDR3 bases are TGCGCCAGCAGCCAAGATAGAAGGGGGGGTTCCTACGAGCAGTACTTC. It yields the protein CASSQDRRGGSYEQYF.

V and J are TRBV5-1 and TRBJ1-2; 8 bases agree with TRBD1. Germline CDR1 and CDR2: SGHRS and YFSETQ. V lost 0 bases and J lost 8; bases outside the gene matches: 6. The CDR3 extends over 14 amino acids. Here the CDR3 DNA reads TGCGCCAGCAGCTTGGCCGGGACAGGAGAGGGCTACACCTTC. Its protein product is CASSLAGTGEGYTF. Filled out from reference TRBV5-1 and TRBJ1-2, the complete variable domain reads KAGVTQTPRYLIKTRGQQVTLSCSPISGHRSVSWYQQTPGQGLQFLFEYFSETQRNKGNFPGRFSGRQFSNSRSEMNVSTLELGDSALYLCASSLAGTGEGYTFGSGTRLTVV.

The chain is built from TRBV11-2 and TRBJ2-1; D gene ambiguous. The germline V gene encodes CDR1 SGHAT and CDR2 FQNNGV. The ends were cut back, 1 base at V and 7 bases at J, with 5 bases in the middle. The CDR3 is made up of 12 amino acids. CDR3 in DNA: TGTGCCAGCAGCTTAGTAGGGAATGAGCAGTTCTTC. It is translated as CASSLVGNEQFF.

The chain recombines TRBV2 with TRBJ1-6, with a tentative D call TRBD1 (5 bases). This CDR3 comprises 14 residues. Germline V gene lookup returns CDR1 SNHLY and CDR2 FYNNEI. The V end lost 5 bases, the J end lost 8 bases, and 13 bases lay between the germline ends. This chain's CDR3 is CASSRQKGYSPLHF. The CDR3 DNA sequence: TGTGCCAGCAGTCGACAGAAAGGTTATTCACCCCTCCACTTT.

This clone has more than one count but fewer than ten. V is TRBV6-2 or TRBV6-3 and J is TRBJ2-7; D is undetermined. The CDR3 totals 13 residues. V dropped 6 bases and J dropped 2 bases, with 11 bases sitting between them. In germline, CDR1 is MNHEY, CDR2 SVGEGT. The CDR3 bases are TGTGCCAGCAGCCTCGACGTAACCTACGAGCAGTACTTC. Its translation: CASSLDVTYEQYF.

This clone has just a few counts. The rearrangement joins TRBV4-2 to TRBJ1-1; D remains ambiguous. This CDR3 spans 13 amino acids. V lost 1 base, J lost 8 bases, and 11 bases lay in between. The germline gives CDR1 LGHNA, CDR2 YNFKEQ. CDR3 coding DNA: TGTGCCAGCAGCCAAGCAGGATGGCCCGAAGCTTTCTTT. The encoded protein is CASSQAGWPEAFF.

The rearrangement joins TRBV28 to TRBJ1-5; 7 bases are a match to TRBD1. The junction had 8 bases not matched to a gene; V was cut back by 5 bases and J by 4 bases. The CDR3 is 15 amino acids. Germline CDR1 reads MDHEN; CDR2 reads SYDVKM. Written as DNA, the CDR3 is TGTGCCAGCAGTACCAGACAGGGCGGGAATCAGCCCCAGCATTTT. This translates into CASSTRQGGNQPQHF.

Note on this clone: The sample carries other DNA sequences with the same CDR3. The chain joins TRBV6-5 to TRBJ1-5; D call uncertain. The CDR3 contains 13 residues. V was trimmed by 0 bases and J by 1 base, leaving 1 base between them. Per germline, CDR1 MNHEY and CDR2 SVGAGI. The CDR3 spells CASSYSSNQPQHF. In DNA form, the CDR3 reads TGTGCCAGCAGTTACTCAAGCAATCAGCCCCAGCATTTT.

The J gene is TRBJ1-2, the V gene TRBV20-1; unclear D gene. CDR1 is DFQATT, CDR2 SNEGSKA, per germline (reference sequence). The CDR3 has 11 amino acids. V lost 5 bases, J lost 2 bases, and 6 bases lay in between. CDR3 residues: CSAPGNYGYTF. The CDR3 DNA sequence: TGCAGTGCTCCGGGAAACTATGGCTACACCTTC.

In nucleotides, the CDR3 is TGTGCCCGAGGGAGACTTCGCGATGAGCAGTTCTTC. Its protein product is CARGRLRDEQFF. The chain has TRBV30 and TRBJ2-1; weak D call: TRBD2 (5 bases). Trimming stripped 8 bases from V and 8 bases from J, with 16 bases between. The CDR3 length is 12 residues. Looked up from germline, CDR1 is GTSNPN and CDR2 is SVGIG (reference sequence).

The genes are TRBV10-1 and TRBJ2-1; the match to TRBD2 covers 8 bases. Unmatched junction bases numbered 0, after V lost 3 bases and J lost 2 bases. CDR1 WNHNN and CDR2 SYGVQD come from the germline V gene (reference sequence). There are 14 residues in the CDR3. The DNA of the CDR3 is TGCGCCAGCAGTGACGGGGGGGCCTACAATGAGCAGTTCTTC. Amino acids: CASSDGGAYNEQFF.

The V gene is TRBV18, the J gene TRBJ1-1; D is unclear. The CDR3 length is 13 residues. Germline lookup yields CDR1 KGHSH and CDR2 LQKENI. The V end lost 6 bases, the J end lost 2 bases, and 10 bases lay between the germline ends. The CDR3 loop is CASSQEGNTEAFF. In DNA, the CDR3 is TGTGCCAGCTCCCAGGAGGGTAACACTGAAGCTTTCTTT.

This chain connects TRBV19 to TRBJ1-5; unclear D gene. V was trimmed by 3 bases and J by 3 bases, leaving 9 bases between them. The CDR3 is made up of 14 amino acids. Looked up from germline, CDR1 is LNHDA and CDR2 is SQIVND (reference sequence). Written as DNA, the CDR3 is TGTGCCAGTAGTATTTCCGGAAACAATCAGCCCCAGCATTTT. This sequence encodes CASSISGNNQPQHF.

V gene TRBV4-1 combines with J gene TRBJ2-7, with 7 bases fitting TRBD2. Germline V gene lookup returns CDR1 MGHRA and CDR2 YSYEKL. The CDR3 length is 14 residues. V was clipped by 4 bases and J by 2 bases; unmatched bases: 5. Here the CDR3 DNA reads TGCGCCAGCAGCCTGGGGAGGGAAGCCTACGAGCAGTACTTC. This gives the protein CASSLGREAYEQYF.

The chain recombines TRBV7-3 with TRBJ2-3, with D possibly matching TRBD1 (6 bases). The CDR3 consists of 14 residues. Deletions cut 3 bases from V and 2 bases from J, with 9 bases between. Per the germline V gene, CDR1 is SGHTA and CDR2 is FQGTGA. CDR3 DNA: TGTGCCAGCAGCTTGAGGGGGAACACAGATACGCAGTATTTT. Encoded protein: CASSLRGNTDTQYF. The entire variable domain, with the rest obtained from reference TRBV7-3 and TRBJ2-3, is as follows: GAGVSQTPSNKVTEKGKYVELRCDPISGHTALYWYRQSLGQGPEFLIYFQGTGAADDSGLPNDRFFAVRPEGSVSTLKIQRTERGDSAVYLCASSLRGNTDTQYFGPGTRLTVL.